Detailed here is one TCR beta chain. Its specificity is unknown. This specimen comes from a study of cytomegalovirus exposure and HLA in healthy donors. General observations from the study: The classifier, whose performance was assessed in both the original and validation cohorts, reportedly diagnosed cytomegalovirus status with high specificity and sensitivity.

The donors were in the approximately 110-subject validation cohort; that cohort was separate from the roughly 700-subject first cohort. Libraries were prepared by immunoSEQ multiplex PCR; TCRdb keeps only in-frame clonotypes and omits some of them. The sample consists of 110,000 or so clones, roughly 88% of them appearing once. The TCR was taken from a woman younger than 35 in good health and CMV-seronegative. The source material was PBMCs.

For the CDR3, the DNA is TGTGCCAGTAGTATAGACAGGTCCCGCCGCACAGATACGCAGTATTTT. Translation: CASSIDRSRRTDTQYF. The rearrangement joins TRBV19 to TRBJ2-3; unclear D gene. V was shortened by 0 bases and J by 1 base, with 11 bases between the two germline ends. The CDR3 is 16 residues long. Germline CDR1 LNHDA, CDR2 SQIVND (reference sequence).